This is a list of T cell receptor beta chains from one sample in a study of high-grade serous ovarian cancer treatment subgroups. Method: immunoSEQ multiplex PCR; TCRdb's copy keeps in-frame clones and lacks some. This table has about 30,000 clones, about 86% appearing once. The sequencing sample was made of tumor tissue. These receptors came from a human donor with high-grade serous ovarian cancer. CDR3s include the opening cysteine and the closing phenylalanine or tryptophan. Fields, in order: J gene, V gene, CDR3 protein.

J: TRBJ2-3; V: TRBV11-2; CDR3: CASSLEHATDTQYF
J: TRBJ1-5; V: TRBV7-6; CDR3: CASSQRAGNAQPQHF
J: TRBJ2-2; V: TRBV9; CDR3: CASSVGGRSNTGELFF
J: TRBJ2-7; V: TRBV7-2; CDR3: CASSTGLAYTYEQYF
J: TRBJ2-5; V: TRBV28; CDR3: CASGLGGTQETQYF
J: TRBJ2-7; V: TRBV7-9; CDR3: CASSLEGLAGAYEQYF
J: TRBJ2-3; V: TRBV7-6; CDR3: CASSLGALDTQYF
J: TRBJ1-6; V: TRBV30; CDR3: CAWSRLSRSNSPLHF
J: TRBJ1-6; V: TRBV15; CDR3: CATSREVGGGRSPLHF
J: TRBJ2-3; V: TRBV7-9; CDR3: CASSLLADIGGQYF
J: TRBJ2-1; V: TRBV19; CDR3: CASSPPRTTLLNEQFF
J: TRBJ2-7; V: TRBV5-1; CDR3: CASSLDYEQYF
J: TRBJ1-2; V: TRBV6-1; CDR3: CASSEGTGGAHGYTF
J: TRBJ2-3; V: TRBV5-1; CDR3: CASSLAGQGTDTQYF
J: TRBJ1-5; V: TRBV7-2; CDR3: CASSPVRAVGDQPQHF
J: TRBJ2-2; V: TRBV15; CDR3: CATSPRDRVGTGELFF
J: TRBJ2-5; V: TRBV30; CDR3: CAWSVKGSQETQYF
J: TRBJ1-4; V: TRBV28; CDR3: CASSSGGGPLEKLFF
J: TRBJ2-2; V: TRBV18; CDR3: CASSAKLGLDTGELFF
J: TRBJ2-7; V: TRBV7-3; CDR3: CASSLSPGTLIYEQYF
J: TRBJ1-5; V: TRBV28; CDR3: CASSLDRARPQHF
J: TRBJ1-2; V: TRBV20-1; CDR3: CSADRARGYTF
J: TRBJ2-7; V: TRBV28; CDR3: CASRPGQGRDEQYF
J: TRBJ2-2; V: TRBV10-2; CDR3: CASHRAGGGTGELFF
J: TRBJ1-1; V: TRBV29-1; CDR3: CSVDRSTTEAFF
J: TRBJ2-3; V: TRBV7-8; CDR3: CASGRAGSSTDTQYF
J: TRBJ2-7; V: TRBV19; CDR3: CASSTRFRDRGYEQYF
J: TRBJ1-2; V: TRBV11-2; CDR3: CASSLDPGQFGYTF
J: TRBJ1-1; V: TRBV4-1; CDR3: CASSLGTAGRSWAFF
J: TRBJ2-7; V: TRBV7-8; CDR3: CASSLGPDYEQYF
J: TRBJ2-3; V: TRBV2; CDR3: CASRSERGRYTQYF
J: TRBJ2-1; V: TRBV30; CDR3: CAWSRLASSYNEQFF
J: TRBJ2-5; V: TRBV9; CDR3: CASSVDPAGPTETQYF
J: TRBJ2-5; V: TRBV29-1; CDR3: CSVEGREETQYF
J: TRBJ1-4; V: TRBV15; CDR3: CATSRVSGGSREKLFF
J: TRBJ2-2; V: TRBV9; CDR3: CASSNRATNTGELFF
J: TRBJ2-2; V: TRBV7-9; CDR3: CASSLVGGTGELFF
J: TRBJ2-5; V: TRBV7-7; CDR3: CASASGRGLGETQYF
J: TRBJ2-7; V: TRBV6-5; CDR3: CASLDAVGNEQYF
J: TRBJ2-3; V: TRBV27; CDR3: CASSLLPGGGTDTQYF
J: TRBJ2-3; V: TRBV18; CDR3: CASSPGPSRDTDTQYF
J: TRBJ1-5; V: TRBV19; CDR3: CAGGTVNNQPQHF
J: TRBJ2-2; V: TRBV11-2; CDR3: CASSLSSGSPTGELFF
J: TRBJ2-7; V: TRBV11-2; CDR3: CASSLAPFREQYF
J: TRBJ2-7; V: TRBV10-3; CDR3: CAIRGIYEQYF